This T cell receptor (beta chain) was identified during a study of regulatory T cells in long-lasting Graves disease. General study findings and limits: Relative to newly diagnosed Graves' patients, persistent ones had lower TCR diversity. Persistent disease preferred TRBV28, TRBJ1-2 and TRBJ2-5; new disease, TRBV20-1 and TRBJ2-1.

For TCR beta, libraries came from iRepertoire HTBI primers and Arm-PCR of CDR3 regions. Source study methods: Samples revealed around 56 TRBV and around 13 TRBJ segments. TCRdb itself ran the multiplex PCR reads through MiXCR, one entry per CDR3 protein. TCRdb, not the authors, supplied the V and J calls. The table has 400,000 to 500,000 distinct CDR3 sequences, about 15% seen once. This clonotype was recorded many times. Its target is unknown. In germline, CDR1 is SGHNT, CDR2 YYREEE (reference sequence). This CDR3 has 13 residues. Between the trimmed V and J ends, which lost 0 bases and 8 bases, there was a span of 11 bases. Time point: newly diagnosed GD, antithyroid drugs for less than 3 months. Following extraction of RNA from PBMCs, that RNA was used to make the TCR library. Another study also made use of these data, one on T cells in Graves' hyperthyroidism and ophthalmopathy.

This chain uses TRBV5-4 with TRBJ1-2, with D perhaps TRBD1 (5 bases). This specimen was peripheral blood mononuclear cells (PBMCs), taken at new diagnosis, from a patient treated with antithyroid drugs. The receptor was isolated from a woman in her forties or fifties with Graves disease. For the CDR3, the DNA is TGTGCCAGCAGCTTGGGACAGATCGAAGGCTACACCTTC. Encoded protein: CASSLGQIEGYTF.